This record looks at one TCR beta chain sequence and its context. This sample was taken from a study of blood T cell repertoires in COVID-19. In the study overall: Whether acute or convalescent, the COVID-19 samples came from the United States, Italy and Spain. Sources were T cells, B-cell-depleted T cells, or PBMCs; the material itself was cDNA or gDNA.

The CDR3 contains 14 residues. Germline V gene sequence: CDR1 LNHDA, CDR2 SQIVND (reference sequence). V lost 4 bases and J 5 bases, leaving 11 bases between the germline ends. In the original workflow: Amplification with reference gene primers provided the estimates of nucleated cell counts. Data came from immunoSEQ multiplex PCR; TCRdb stores just in-frame clones and leaves some out. Clonal size and the V and J genes are those of that table, whereas D and trimming came from the DNA. This repertoire shows tens of thousands of clones, 85% to 90% found once; its top ten account for 22%. This chain joins TRBV19 and TRBJ2-2; TRBD1 might be the D (6 bases). The source is an elderly woman in a cohort sampled during active or convalescent COVID-19. Sequenced input: peripheral blood. CDR3 bases: TGTGCCAGTAGTAAGGACAGAGGGACCGGGGAGCTGTTTTTT. Translated, it gives CASSKDRGTGELFF.